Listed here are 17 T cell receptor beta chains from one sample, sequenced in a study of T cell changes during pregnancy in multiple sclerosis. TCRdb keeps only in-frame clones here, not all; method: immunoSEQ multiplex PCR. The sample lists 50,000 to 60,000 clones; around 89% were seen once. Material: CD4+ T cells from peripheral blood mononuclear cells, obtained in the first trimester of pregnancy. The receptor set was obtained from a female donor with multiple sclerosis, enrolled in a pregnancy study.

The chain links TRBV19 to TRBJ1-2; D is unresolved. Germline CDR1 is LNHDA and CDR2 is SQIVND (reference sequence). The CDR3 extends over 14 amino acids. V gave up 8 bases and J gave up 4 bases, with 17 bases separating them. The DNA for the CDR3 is TGTGCCAGTGAACACGGGATTAGAGGCTATGGCTACACCTTC. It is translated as CASEHGIRGYGYTF.

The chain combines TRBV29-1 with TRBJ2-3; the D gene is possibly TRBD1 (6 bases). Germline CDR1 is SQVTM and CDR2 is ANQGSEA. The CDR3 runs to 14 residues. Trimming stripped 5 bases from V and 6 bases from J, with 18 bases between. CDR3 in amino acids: CSVSPGPQGDTQYF. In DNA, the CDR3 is TGCAGCGTTTCTCCGGGCCCCCAGGGGGATACGCAGTATTTT.

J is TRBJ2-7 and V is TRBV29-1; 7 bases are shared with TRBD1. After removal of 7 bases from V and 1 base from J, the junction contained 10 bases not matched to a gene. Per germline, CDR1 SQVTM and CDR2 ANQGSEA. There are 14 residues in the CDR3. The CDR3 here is CSAVKGGASYEQYF. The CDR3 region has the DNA TGCAGCGCCGTTAAAGGGGGCGCATCCTACGAGCAGTACTTC.

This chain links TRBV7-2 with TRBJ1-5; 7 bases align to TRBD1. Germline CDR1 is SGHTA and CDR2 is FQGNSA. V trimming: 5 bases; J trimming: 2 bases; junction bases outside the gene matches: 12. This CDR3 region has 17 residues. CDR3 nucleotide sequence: TGTGCCAGCAGCCAAACAAAGACAGGGAAGGGCAATCAGCCCCAGCATTTT. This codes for CASSQTKTGKGNQPQHF.

The CDR3 reads CASSQTTGGTDTQYF. In DNA form, the CDR3 reads TGCGCCAGCAGCCAAACGACAGGGGGCACAGATACGCAGTATTTT. The V gene is TRBV5-1, the J gene TRBJ2-3, with 8 bases identical to TRBD1. Trimming removed 4 bases from V and 1 base from J; junction bases left unmatched: 5. Germline CDR1 and CDR2: SGHRS and YFSETQ. The CDR3 loop spans 15 amino acids.

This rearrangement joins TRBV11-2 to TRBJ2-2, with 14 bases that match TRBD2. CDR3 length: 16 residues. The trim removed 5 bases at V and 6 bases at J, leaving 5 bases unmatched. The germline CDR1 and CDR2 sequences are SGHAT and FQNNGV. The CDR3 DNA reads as TGTGCCAGCAGCATTCTGACTAGCGGGGGGGCCGGGGAGCTGTTTTTT. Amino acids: CASSILTSGGAGELFF. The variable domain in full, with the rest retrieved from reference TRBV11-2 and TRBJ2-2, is EAGVAQSPRYKIIEKRQSVAFWCNPISGHATLYWYQQILGQGPKLLIQFQNNGVVDDSQLPKDRFSAERLKGVDSTLKIQPAKLEDSAVYLCASSILTSGGAGELFFGEGSRLTVL.

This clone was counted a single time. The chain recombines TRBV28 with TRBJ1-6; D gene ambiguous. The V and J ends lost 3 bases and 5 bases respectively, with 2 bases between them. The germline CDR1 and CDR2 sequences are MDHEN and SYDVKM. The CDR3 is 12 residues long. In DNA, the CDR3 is TGTGCCAGCAGTTTTAATAATTCACCCCTCCACTTT. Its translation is CASSFNNSPLHF.

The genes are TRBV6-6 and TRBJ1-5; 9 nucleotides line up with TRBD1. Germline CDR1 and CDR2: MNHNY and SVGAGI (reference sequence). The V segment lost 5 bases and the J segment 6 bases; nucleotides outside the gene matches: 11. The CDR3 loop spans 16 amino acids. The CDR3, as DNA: TGTGCCAGCAGTAGAAACAGGGGGCCAGTTGGTCAGCCCCAGCATTTT. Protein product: CASSRNRGPVGQPQHF.

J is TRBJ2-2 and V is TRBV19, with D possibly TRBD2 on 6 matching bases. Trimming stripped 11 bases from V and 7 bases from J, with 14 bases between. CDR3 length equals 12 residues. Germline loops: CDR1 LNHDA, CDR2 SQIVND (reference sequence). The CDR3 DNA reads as TGTGCCTCCTCTTGGAGGGGCGGGGAGCTGTTTTTT. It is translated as CASSWRGGELFF.

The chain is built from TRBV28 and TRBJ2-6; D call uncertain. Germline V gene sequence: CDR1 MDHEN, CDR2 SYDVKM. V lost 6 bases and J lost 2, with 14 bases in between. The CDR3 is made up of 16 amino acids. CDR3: CASRQSPAPGANVLTF. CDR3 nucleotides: TGTGCCAGCAGACAATCCCCCGCCCCTGGGGCCAACGTCCTGACTTTC.

CDR3 residues: CASSFRTGAGAGELFF. The CDR3 bases are TGTGCCAGCAGCTTCCGGACAGGGGCGGGAGCCGGGGAGCTGTTTTTT. The chain is built from TRBV9 and TRBJ2-2, with 9 positions matching TRBD1. The CDR3 totals 16 residues. Losses at the gene ends were 4 bases for V and 6 bases for J; bases not matched to a gene: 10. Per the germline V gene, CDR1 is SGDLS and CDR2 is YYNGEE.

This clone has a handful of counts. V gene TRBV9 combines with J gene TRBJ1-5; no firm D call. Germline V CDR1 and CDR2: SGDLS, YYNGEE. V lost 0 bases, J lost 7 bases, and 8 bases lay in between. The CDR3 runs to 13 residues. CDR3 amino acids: CASSVGAGQPQHF. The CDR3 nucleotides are TGTGCCAGCAGCGTAGGGGCAGGACAGCCCCAGCATTTT.

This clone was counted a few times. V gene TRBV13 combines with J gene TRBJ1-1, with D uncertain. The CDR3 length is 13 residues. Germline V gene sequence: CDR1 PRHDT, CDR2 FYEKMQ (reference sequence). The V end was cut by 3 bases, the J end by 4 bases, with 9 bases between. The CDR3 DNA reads TGTGCCAGCAGCTTCCAGGTGGGCACTGAAGCTTTCTTT. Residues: CASSFQVGTEAFF.

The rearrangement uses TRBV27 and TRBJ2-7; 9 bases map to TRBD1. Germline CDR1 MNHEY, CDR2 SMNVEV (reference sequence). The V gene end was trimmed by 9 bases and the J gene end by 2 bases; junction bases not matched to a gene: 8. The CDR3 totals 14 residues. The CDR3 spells CASGKTGGPYEQYF. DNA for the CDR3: TGTGCCAGTGGGAAGACAGGGGGGCCCTACGAGCAGTACTTC.

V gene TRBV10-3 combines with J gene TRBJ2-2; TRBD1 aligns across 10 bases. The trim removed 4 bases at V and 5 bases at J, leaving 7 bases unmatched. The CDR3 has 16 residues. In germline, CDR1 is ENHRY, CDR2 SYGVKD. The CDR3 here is CAISVNMDRGTGELFF. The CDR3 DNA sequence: TGTGCCATCAGTGTAAATATGGACAGGGGGACCGGGGAGCTGTTTTTT.

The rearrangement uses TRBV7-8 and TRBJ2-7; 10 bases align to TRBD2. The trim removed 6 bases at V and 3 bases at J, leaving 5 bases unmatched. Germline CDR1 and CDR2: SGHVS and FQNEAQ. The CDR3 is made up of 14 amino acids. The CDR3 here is CASRPGLAVYEQYF. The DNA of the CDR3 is TGTGCCAGCAGGCCCGGACTAGCGGTCTACGAGCAGTACTTC.

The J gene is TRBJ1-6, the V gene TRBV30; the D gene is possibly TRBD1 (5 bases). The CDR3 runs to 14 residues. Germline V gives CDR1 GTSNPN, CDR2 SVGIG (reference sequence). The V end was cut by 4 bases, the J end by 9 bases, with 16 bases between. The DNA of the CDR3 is TGTGCCTGGACCGAACGGAGGGGAGGTTCACCCCTCCACTTT. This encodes CAWTERRGGSPLHF.